This T cell receptor beta chain was sequenced in a study of graft-versus-host responses after intestinal transplantation. For the study at large: Those transplanted obtained multivisceral, liver-intestinal, or isolated intestinal grafts. For 2 to 4 years after anti-thymocyte globulin induction, all recipients took tacrolimus and steroids. General observations from the study: Peak circulating GvH clone levels were associated with early post-transplant HvG declines. Present in recipient marrow, GvH clones included some that appeared first in ileum or blood.

Of note for this clone: Its antigen is not known.

Assay: immunoSEQ multiplex PCR; the TCRdb copy retains only in-frame clones and omits some. The sample consists of 100,000 to 120,000 clones, approximately 92% of them appearing once. Trimming shortened V by 4 bases and J by 3 bases, and 7 bases separated the two germline ends. The germline V gene has CDR1 GTSNPN and CDR2 SVGIG (reference sequence). The CDR3 spans 11 residues. The rearrangement links TRBV30 to TRBJ2-7; weak D call: TRBD1 (5 bases). The sequence derives from a human donor who received an intestinal transplant. Sequenced material: unstimulated CD8+ T cells sorted from spleen or lymph node cells, taken before intestinal transplant. CDR3 bases: TGTGCCTGGACACAGGTCTACGAGCAGTACTTC. It yields the protein CAWTQVYEQYF.